This T cell receptor (beta chain) emerged from a study of blood T cell repertoires in COVID-19. Study-wide background: The United States, Italy and Spain supplied acute and convalescent COVID-19 samples.

Original data processing: Amplified reference gene primers provided the basis for estimating nucleated cell counts. The table came from immunoSEQ multiplex PCR; TCRdb's copy has only in-frame clones and leaves some out. V, J and clone size are those of that table, while D and trimming were read from the DNA. The sample carries some 29,000 clones, over 75% recorded once. Seattle's cohort entered during active infection and was followed longitudinally. The germline CDR1 and CDR2 sequences are LGHDT and YNNKEL (reference sequence). The CDR3 length is 13 residues. The V gene end was trimmed by 3 bases and the J gene end by 4 bases; junction bases not matched to a gene: 2.

The V call is TRBV3-1 (or the pseudogene TRBV3-2), the J call TRBJ2-5, with 7 nucleotides matching TRBD1. The sequence came from a woman older than 75 with COVID-19, enrolled during active disease. Material: peripheral blood. The CDR3 nucleotides read TGTGCCAGCAGCCACCGACAGGGAGAGACCCAGTACTTC. It encodes CASSHRQGETQYF.